The entry below gives a single TCR beta chain sequence along with its context. The antigen is not known. Sequencing was performed with immunoSEQ multiplex PCR; in TCRdb, only in-frame clones are kept and a portion is missing. The table has around 130,000 clones, roughly 93% seen once. This sample was taken from a study of T cell responses to AZD1222 COVID-19 vaccine. On the study more broadly: The analysis combined second doses at about 4 or about 12 weeks.

Study-wide findings and caveats: After the peak T cell response, and only then, were repertoires sampled. Spike-specific TCR breadth and depth grew following two AZD1222 doses.

CDR1 is MDHEN, CDR2 SYDVKM, per germline. V was pared by 6 bases and J by 0 bases, with 12 bases between. CDR3 size: 15 residues. V usage is TRBV28 and J usage is TRBJ1-5, with D maybe TRBD1 (5 bases). The clonotype was recovered from an adult in good health. The sample in question was peripheral blood, obtained on day 0 of AZD1222 vaccination. The CDR3 region has the DNA TGTGCCAGCAGCCCAGGGATTCTTAGCAATCAGCCCCAGCATTTT. Translated: CASSPGILSNQPQHF.